This T cell receptor beta chain was sequenced during a study of control samples from healthy donors and cancer patients. This CDR3 contains 14 residues. Germline-derived CDR1 and CDR2 are GTSNPN and SVGIG (reference sequence). The V end lost 2 bases, the J end lost 4 bases, and 12 bases lay between the germline ends. The method was immunoSEQ multiplex PCR; TCRdb's version includes in-frame clones alone and lacks a portion of them. Among some 140,000 clones listed, roughly 92% were seen once. J is TRBJ1-5 and V is TRBV30; tentative D call: TRBD1 (5 bases). The specimen was blood. The sequence derives from a man between 25 and 39 years old in good health. CDR3 sequence: CAWSSGTLNQPQHF. CDR3 in DNA: TGTGCCTGGAGTTCCGGGACCTTGAATCAGCCCCAGCATTTT.